The 22 T cell receptor beta chains in this list originate from one sample, sequenced in a study of CD8 T cells in Susac syndrome. Reverse transcription used about 0.45 to 1 ug RNA and random hexamers. TCRdb reprocessed the immunoSEQ multiplex PCR reads with MiXCR, giving one entry per CDR3 protein. The sample shows approximately 110,000 distinct CDR3 sequences, approximately 96% of them seen only once. What was sequenced was CD4+ T cells from PBMCs. The receptors stem from a human donor in good health.

V gene TRBV5-1 combines with J gene TRBJ1-1, with D uncertain. Germline V gene sequence: CDR1 SGHRS, CDR2 YFSETQ. The V and J ends lost 0 bases and 1 base respectively, with 10 bases between them. The CDR3 is 15 amino acids. This CDR3 reads CASSLDILGNTEAFF. The CDR3 DNA sequence: TGCGCCAGCAGCTTGGACATACTGGGGAACACTGAAGCTTTCTTT.

J is TRBJ2-7 and V is TRBV18; D is possibly TRBD2 (5 bases). The CDR3 has 16 amino acids. CDR1 and CDR2 (germline): KGHSH, LQKENI. Trimming pared 0 bases from V and 6 bases from J, leaving 18 bases between. This CDR3 reads CASSPPGRTRGSEQYF. CDR3 coding DNA: TGTGCCAGCTCACCACCGGGAAGGACCCGGGGTTCCGAGCAGTACTTC.

The rearrangement links TRBV5-6 to TRBJ1-4; maybe TRBD1 (5 bases). Germline CDR1 reads SGHDT; CDR2 reads YYEEEE. This CDR3 region has 13 residues. Trimming cost V 0 bases and J 13 bases, with 13 bases left between them. CDR3 amino acids: CASSLVGHGGLFF. CDR3 in DNA: TGTGCCAGCAGCTTGGTAGGACATGGAGGACTGTTTTTT. Combining the CDR3 with reference TRBV5-6 and TRBJ1-4 gives the whole variable domain DAGVTQSPTHLIKTRGQQVTLRCSPKSGHDTVSWYQQALGQGPQFIFQYYEEEERQRGNFPDRFSGHQFPNYSSELNVNALLLGDSALYLCASSLVGHGGLFFGSGTQLSVL.

About this clonotype itself: The junction departs from germline at one end; a sequencing error may be responsible. Here the CDR3 DNA reads TGTGCCAGCAGCTTAGTGCGGACAACCATCTCTGCAAACACCATATATTTT. Translating it yields CASSLVRTTISANTIYF. The genes are TRBV7-2 and TRBJ1-3, with a possible D match to TRBD1 (5 bases). There are 17 residues in the CDR3. Germline values: CDR1 SGHTA, CDR2 FQGNSA.

The gene calls are TRBV9 and TRBJ2-1; D is possibly TRBD2 (5 bases). Germline-derived CDR1 and CDR2 are SGDLS and YYNGEE. The CDR3 has 14 residues. The V gene lost 8 bases and the J gene lost 0 bases, with 12 bases spanning the gap. CDR3 in amino acids: CASSAGVSYNEQFF. The CDR3 DNA is TGTGCCAGTTCGGCCGGGGTCTCCTACAATGAGCAGTTCTTC.

V and J are TRBV7-9 and TRBJ1-2; D call uncertain. V dropped 6 bases and J dropped 9 bases, with 14 bases sitting between them. The V gene's germline CDR1 is SEHNR and CDR2 FQNEAQ (reference sequence). CDR3 length: 12 amino acids. Here the CDR3 reads CASRTLRESYTF. The DNA for the CDR3 is TGTGCCAGCAGAACCCTAAGAGAAAGCTACACCTTC.

The J gene is TRBJ1-1, the V gene TRBV25-1, with 11 positions matching TRBD1. Germline V gene data show CDR1 as MGHDK and CDR2 as SYGVNS. The V segment lost 7 bases and the J segment 3 bases; nucleotides outside the gene matches: 7. This CDR3 region has 15 residues. This chain's CDR3 is CASTPGTGGYTEAFF. The CDR3 region has the DNA TGTGCCAGCACCCCCGGGACAGGGGGGTACACTGAAGCTTTCTTT.

The gene calls are TRBV7-9 and TRBJ1-1, with D hard to call. V dropped 4 bases and J dropped 0 bases, with 9 bases sitting between them. Germline CDR1 is SEHNR and CDR2 is FQNEAQ (reference sequence). The CDR3 is 14 amino acids. For the CDR3, the DNA is TGTGCCAGCAGCTCCGACCCCATGAACACTGAAGCTTTCTTT. Protein sequence: CASSSDPMNTEAFF.

The chain employs TRBV29-1 and TRBJ2-1, with 12 bases lining up with TRBD2. Losses at the gene ends were 2 bases for V and 8 bases for J; bases not matched to a gene: 4. The CDR3 has 14 amino acids. Per germline, CDR1 SQVTM and CDR2 ANQGSEA. The CDR3 reads CSVELAGGPHEQFF. As DNA, the CDR3 is TGCAGCGTTGAACTAGCGGGAGGGCCTCATGAGCAGTTCTTC.

The genes are TRBV6-1 and TRBJ1-5; 8 bases line up with TRBD1. Germline V gene lookup returns CDR1 MNHNS and CDR2 SASEGT. CDR3 length: 13 amino acids. J was trimmed by 5 bases and V by 7 bases; bases with no gene match: 4. This CDR3 reads CASKSTGDQPQHF. In nucleotides, the CDR3 is TGTGCCAGCAAATCGACAGGGGATCAGCCCCAGCATTTT.

V and J are TRBV7-2 and TRBJ2-5; 8 bases line up with TRBD2. With 4 bases clipped from V and 3 bases from J, the junction kept 7 bases outside the gene matches. Germline assignment: CDR1 SGHTA and CDR2 FQGNSA. The CDR3 has 15 amino acids. The CDR3 DNA reads TGTGCCAGCAGCTACTTACTAGCGGAAAAAGAGACCCAGTACTTC. Amino acids: CASSYLLAEKETQYF.

DNA for the CDR3: TGTGCCAGCAGCTTGAGCCGACAGGGATTCGCTGAAGCTTTCTTT. Its protein product is CASSLSRQGFAEAFF. This sequence joins TRBV7-9 and TRBJ1-1, with 7 nucleotides matching TRBD1. Looked up from germline, CDR1 is SEHNR and CDR2 is FQNEAQ (reference sequence). The CDR3 has 15 amino acids. Trimming took 3 bases from V and 6 from J; bases not matched to a gene: 10.

This chain joins TRBV27 and TRBJ2-7; D is uncertain. Trimming cost V 3 bases and J 1 base, with 7 bases left between them. The CDR3 spans 13 residues. Germline V gene lookup returns CDR1 MNHEY and CDR2 SMNVEV (reference sequence). The CDR3 loop is CASSFLGSYEQYF. The CDR3 DNA reads TGTGCCAGCAGTTTCCTCGGGTCCTACGAGCAGTACTTC.

The V and J genes are TRBV5-4 and TRBJ2-1, with TRBD1 as a possible D gene (7 bases). The CDR3 totals 14 residues. Trimming removed 4 bases from V and 4 bases from J, with 12 bases in between. Germline V CDR1 and CDR2: SGHNT, YYREEE (reference sequence). CDR3 loop: CASSGGTDYNEQFF. The CDR3 region has the DNA TGTGCCAGCAGCGGGGGGACAGATTACAATGAGCAGTTCTTC.

V is TRBV7-9 and J is TRBJ2-2; D uncertain. V was clipped by 3 bases and J by 6 bases, with 11 bases between them. The germline gives CDR1 SEHNR, CDR2 FQNEAQ (reference sequence). CDR3 length: 14 residues. The CDR3 loop is CASSFLGEAGELFF. The CDR3 DNA reads as TGTGCCAGCAGCTTCCTAGGCGAGGCCGGGGAGCTGTTTTTT. Full variable domain (remainder filled in from reference TRBV7-9 and TRBJ2-2): DTGVSQNPRHKITKRGQNVTFRCDPISEHNRLYWYRQTLGQGPEFLTYFQNEAQLEKSRLLSDRFSAERPKGSFSTLEIQRTEQGDSAMYLCASSFLGEAGELFFGEGSRLTVL.

The chain recombines TRBV7-2 with TRBJ1-1; D possibly corresponds to TRBD1 (5 bases). The germline gives CDR1 SGHTA, CDR2 FQGNSA. The length of the CDR3 is 16 residues. V was cut by 3 bases and J by 0 bases, with 14 bases left in between. CDR3: CASSFKRTTMNTEAFF. CDR3 coding DNA: TGTGCCAGCAGCTTTAAGAGGACAACTATGAACACTGAAGCTTTCTTT.

This sequence joins TRBV5-6 and TRBJ2-2; tentative D call: TRBD2 (6 bases). V lost 4 bases and J 7 bases, leaving 14 bases between the germline ends. Germline CDR1 SGHDT, CDR2 YYEEEE. CDR3 length equals 14 residues. The DNA for the CDR3 is TGTGCCAGCAGCGTCGGGACTCCAGACGGGGAGCTGTTTTTT. This translates into CASSVGTPDGELFF. The full variable domain, in which reference TRBV5-6 and TRBJ2-2 provide the parts outside the CDR3, is DAGVTQSPTHLIKTRGQQVTLRCSPKSGHDTVSWYQQALGQGPQFIFQYYEEEERQRGNFPDRFSGHQFPNYSSELNVNALLLGDSALYLCASSVGTPDGELFFGEGSRLTVL.

The chain combines TRBV29-1 with TRBJ2-1, with TRBD1 matching over 9 bases. The CDR3 extends over 16 amino acids. V gave up 5 bases and J gave up 4 bases; unmatched junction bases: 12. CDR1 and CDR2 from the germline V gene are SQVTM and ANQGSEA. CDR3 in amino acids: CSVHQVGTGSYNEQFF. The DNA of the CDR3 is TGCAGCGTTCACCAAGTCGGGACAGGGAGTTACAATGAGCAGTTCTTC.

This clonotype was counted once. This chain connects TRBV3-1 to TRBJ2-1; 10 nucleotides align to TRBD2. The CDR3 has 16 residues. Germline V CDR1 and CDR2: LGHDT, YNNKEL (reference sequence). V lost 6 bases to trimming and J lost 5 bases; unmatched junction nucleotides: 10. CDR3 coding DNA: TGTGCCAGCAGGTCAAGGTCTAGCGGGAGAAACAATGAGCAGTTCTTC. This translates into CASRSRSSGRNNEQFF.

A single count supports this clonotype. V and J are TRBV4-1 and TRBJ2-3; D uncertain. CDR1 is MGHRA and CDR2 is YSYEKL in the germline V gene. Between the trimmed V and J ends, which lost 6 bases and 0 bases, there was a span of 10 bases. The CDR3 is made up of 14 amino acids. CDR3 in DNA: TGCGCCAGCAGGGGCGGTCGAAGCACAGATACGCAGTATTTT. Translated, it gives CASRGGRSTDTQYF.

The chain is built from TRBV2 and TRBJ2-3; D unclear. V lost 2 bases to trimming and J lost 0 bases, with 9 bases between them. The CDR3 consists of 15 residues. The germline gives CDR1 SNHLY, CDR2 FYNNEI. CDR3 bases: TGTGCCAGCAGTGAACAAGGGTTTAGCACAGATACGCAGTATTTT. It yields the protein CASSEQGFSTDTQYF.

The V gene is TRBV29-1, the J gene TRBJ2-5; no clear D gene. The CDR3 runs to 12 residues. In germline, CDR1 is SQVTM, CDR2 ANQGSEA. V lost 1 base and J lost 5, with 8 bases in between. CDR3 protein: CSVEARAETQYF. The CDR3 DNA is TGCAGCGTTGAAGCAAGAGCGGAGACCCAGTACTTC. Combining the CDR3 with reference TRBV29-1 and TRBJ2-5 gives the whole variable domain SAVISQKPSRDICQRGTSLTIQCQVDSQVTMMFWYRQQPGQSLTLIATANQGSEATYESGFVIDKFPISRPNLTFSTLTVSNMSPEDSSIYLCSVEARAETQYFGPGTRLLVL.